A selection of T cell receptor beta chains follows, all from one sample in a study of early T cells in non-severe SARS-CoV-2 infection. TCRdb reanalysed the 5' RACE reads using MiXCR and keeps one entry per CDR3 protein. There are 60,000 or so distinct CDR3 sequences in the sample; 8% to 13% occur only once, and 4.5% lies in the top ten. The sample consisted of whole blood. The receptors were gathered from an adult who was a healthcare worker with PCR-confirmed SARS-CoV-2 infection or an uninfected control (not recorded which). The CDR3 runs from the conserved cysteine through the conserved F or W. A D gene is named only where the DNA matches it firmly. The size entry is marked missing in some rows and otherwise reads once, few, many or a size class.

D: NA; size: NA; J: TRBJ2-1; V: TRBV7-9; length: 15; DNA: TGTGCCAGCAGCTTATTATCCCTACCATACAATGAGCAGTTCTTC; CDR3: CASSLLSLPYNEQFF
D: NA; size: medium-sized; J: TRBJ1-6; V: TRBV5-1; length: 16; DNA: TGCGCCAGCAGCTGGGGCCCGGGAGCTTTAAATTCACCCCTCCACTTT; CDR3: CASSWGPGALNSPLHF
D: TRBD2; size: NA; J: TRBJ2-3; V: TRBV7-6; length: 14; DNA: TGTGCCAGCAGCTTGAGCGGGAGGGCAGCTACGCAGTATTTT; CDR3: CASSLSGRAATQYF
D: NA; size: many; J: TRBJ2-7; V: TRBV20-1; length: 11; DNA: TGCAGTGCTACAGGGGCCCACGAGCAGTACTTC; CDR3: CSATGAHEQYF
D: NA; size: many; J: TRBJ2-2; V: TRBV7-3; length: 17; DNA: TGTGCCAGCAGCTCCCGACCGGGACTCCGGAACACCGGGGAGCTGTTTTTT; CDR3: CASSSRPGLRNTGELFF
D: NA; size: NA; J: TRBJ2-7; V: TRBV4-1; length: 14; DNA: TGCGCCAGCAGCCAAGTACAGGGATCCTACGAGCAGTACTTC; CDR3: CASSQVQGSYEQYF
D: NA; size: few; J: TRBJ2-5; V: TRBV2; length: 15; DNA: TGTGCCAGCAGTGAAGCGCTTACAGGTTCGGAGACCCAGTACTTC; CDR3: CASSEALTGSETQYF
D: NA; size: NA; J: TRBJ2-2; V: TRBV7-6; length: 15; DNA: TGTGCCAGCAGCTTAGACCAGAGTTCTACCGGGGAGCTGTTTTTT; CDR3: CASSLDQSSTGELFF
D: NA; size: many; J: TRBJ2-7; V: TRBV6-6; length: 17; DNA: TGTGCCAGCAGTTACCCCTCATCAAGGATGAGGTTCTACGAGCAGTACTTC; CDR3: CASSYPSSRMRFYEQYF
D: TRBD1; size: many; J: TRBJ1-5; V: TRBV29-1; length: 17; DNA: TGCAGCGTAGCCGGGACAGGGGGGGATTATAGCAATCAGCCCCAGCATTTT; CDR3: CSVAGTGGDYSNQPQHF
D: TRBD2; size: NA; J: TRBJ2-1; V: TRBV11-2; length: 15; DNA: TGTGCCAGCAGCTTATATGCGGGGGCCTACAATGAGCAGTTCTTC; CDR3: CASSLYAGAYNEQFF
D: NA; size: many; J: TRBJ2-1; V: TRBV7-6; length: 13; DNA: TGTGCCAGCAGCCCTGGACACCCCAATGAGCAGTTCTTC; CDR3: CASSPGHPNEQFF
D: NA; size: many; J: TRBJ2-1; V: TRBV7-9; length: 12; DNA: TGTGCCAGCAGCTTAAGAATGCGGGAGCAGTTCTTC; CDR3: CASSLRMREQFF
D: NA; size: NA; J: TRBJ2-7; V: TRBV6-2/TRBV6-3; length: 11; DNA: TGTGCCAGCAGTCGGCTCTACGAGCAGTACTTC; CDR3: CASSRLYEQYF
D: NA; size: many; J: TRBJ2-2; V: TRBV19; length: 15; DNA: TGTGCCAGTAGTATAGATCGGGGCATCACCGGGGAGCTGTTTTTT; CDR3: CASSIDRGITGELFF
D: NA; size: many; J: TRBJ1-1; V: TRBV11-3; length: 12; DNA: TGTGCCAGCAGAGAGGGGAACACTGAAGCTTTCTTT; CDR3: CASREGNTEAFF
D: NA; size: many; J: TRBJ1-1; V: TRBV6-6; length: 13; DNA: TGTGCCAGCAGTTACTCAGAAAACACTGAAGCTTTCTTT; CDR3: CASSYSENTEAFF
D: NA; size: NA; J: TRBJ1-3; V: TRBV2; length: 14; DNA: TGTGCCAGCCAGATGGCGACAACTGGAAACACCATATATTTT; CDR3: CASQMATTGNTIYF
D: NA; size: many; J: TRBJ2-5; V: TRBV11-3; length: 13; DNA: TGTGCCAGCAGCTTAGAAGGGAGAGAGACCCAGTACTTC; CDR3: CASSLEGRETQYF
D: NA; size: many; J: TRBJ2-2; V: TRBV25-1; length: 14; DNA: TGTGCCAGCAGCCCGCGGGGGAACACCGGGGAGCTGTTTTTT; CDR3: CASSPRGNTGELFF
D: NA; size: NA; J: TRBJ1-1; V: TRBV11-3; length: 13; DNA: TGTGCCAGCAGCTTACTCACAGGTGCTGAAGCTTTCTTT; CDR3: CASSLLTGAEAFF
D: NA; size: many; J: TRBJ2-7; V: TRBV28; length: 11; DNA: TGTGCCAGCAGTTTAGTAACCGAGCAGTACTTC; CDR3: CASSLVTEQYF
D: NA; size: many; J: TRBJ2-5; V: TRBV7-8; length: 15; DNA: TGTGCCAGCACCGTTGCTGGGGGCCATGGAGAGACCCAGTACTTC; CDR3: CASTVAGGHGETQYF
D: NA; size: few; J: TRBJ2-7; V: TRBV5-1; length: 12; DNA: TGCGCCAGCAGCTTCGACACCCTCGAGCAGTACTTC; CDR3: CASSFDTLEQYF
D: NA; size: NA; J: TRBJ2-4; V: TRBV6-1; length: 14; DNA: TGTGCCAGCAGTGCGACAGGCGCCAAAAACATTCAGTACTTC; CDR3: CASSATGAKNIQYF
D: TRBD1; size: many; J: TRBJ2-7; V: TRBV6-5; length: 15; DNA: TGTGCCAGCAGCCTTAGGGGGCAGGGAACCTACGAGCAGTACTTC; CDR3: CASSLRGQGTYEQYF
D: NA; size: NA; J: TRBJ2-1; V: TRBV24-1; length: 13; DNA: TGTGCCACCAGTGATTTGCGGAACAATGAGCAGTTCTTC; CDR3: CATSDLRNNEQFF
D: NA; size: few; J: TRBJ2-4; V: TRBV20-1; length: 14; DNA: TGCAGTGCTAGTCAGAGTAGTTCCAAAAACATTCAGTACTTC; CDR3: CSASQSSSKNIQYF
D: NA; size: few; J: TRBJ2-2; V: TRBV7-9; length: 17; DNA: TGTGCCACAGATCCGGGACTGTACTCAAGTGCGGCCGGGGAGCTGTTTTTT; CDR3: CATDPGLYSSAAGELFF
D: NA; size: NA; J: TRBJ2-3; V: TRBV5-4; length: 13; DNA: TGTGCCAGCACGAAACAGGGTGGGGATACGCAGTATTTT; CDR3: CASTKQGGDTQYF
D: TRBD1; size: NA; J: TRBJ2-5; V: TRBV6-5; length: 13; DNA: TGTGCCAGCAGTTACACAGGGGGAAGGACCCAGTACTTC; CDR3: CASSYTGGRTQYF
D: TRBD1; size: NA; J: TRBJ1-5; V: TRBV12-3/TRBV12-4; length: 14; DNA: TGTGCCAGCAGGGACCAGGGGGCCCATCAGCCCCAGCATTTT; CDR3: CASRDQGAHQPQHF
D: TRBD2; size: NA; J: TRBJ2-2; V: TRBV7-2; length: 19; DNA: TGTGCCAGCAGCCGGACTAGCGGGAGAGGATCGCGGGCCACCGGGGAGCTGTTTTTT; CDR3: CASSRTSGRGSRATGELFF
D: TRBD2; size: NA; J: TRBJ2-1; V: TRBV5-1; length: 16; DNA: TGCGCCAGCAGCTTTGTGGGGACTAGCGGGTACAATGAGCAGTTCTTC; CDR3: CASSFVGTSGYNEQFF
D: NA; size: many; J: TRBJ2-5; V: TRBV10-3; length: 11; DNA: TGTGCCATCAGTGTCCAAGAGACCCAGTACTTC; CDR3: CAISVQETQYF
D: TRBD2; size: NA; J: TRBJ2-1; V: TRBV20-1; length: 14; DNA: TGCAGTGCCCCAAGCTTGCTAGCGGCAAATGAGCAGTTCTTC; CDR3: CSAPSLLAANEQFF
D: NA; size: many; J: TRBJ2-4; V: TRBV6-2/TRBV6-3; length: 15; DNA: TGTGCCAGCAGTTACTCCCCCCAAGCCAAAAACATTCAGTACTTC; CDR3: CASSYSPQAKNIQYF
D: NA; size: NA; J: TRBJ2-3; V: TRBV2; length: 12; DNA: TGTGCCACAGGACTAACCACAGATACGCAGTATTTT; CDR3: CATGLTTDTQYF
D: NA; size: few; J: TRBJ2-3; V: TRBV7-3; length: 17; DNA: TGTGCCAGCAGCTTAAAGGGAGGACAGGAAGTTCTAGATACGCAGTATTTT; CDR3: CASSLKGGQEVLDTQYF
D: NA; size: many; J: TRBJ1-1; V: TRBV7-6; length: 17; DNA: TGTGCCAGCAGCTTACCCGCCCTGCCAGGGATACACACTGAAGCTTTCTTT; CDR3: CASSLPALPGIHTEAFF
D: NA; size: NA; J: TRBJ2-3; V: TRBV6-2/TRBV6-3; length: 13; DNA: TGTGCCAGCAGTTACTACCGCACAGATACGCAGTATTTT; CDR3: CASSYYRTDTQYF
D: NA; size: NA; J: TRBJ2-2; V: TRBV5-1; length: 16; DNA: TGCGCCAGCAGCCCCCTCGCAGGCGCGGGGACCGGGGAGCTGTTTTTT; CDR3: CASSPLAGAGTGELFF
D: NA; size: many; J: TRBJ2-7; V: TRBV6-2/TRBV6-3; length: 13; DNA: TGTGCCAGCAGTTCCTTCGACAGCTACGAGCAGTACTTC; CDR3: CASSSFDSYEQYF
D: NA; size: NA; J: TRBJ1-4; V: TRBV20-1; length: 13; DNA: TGCAGTGCTAGAGGCGGGGGGGCTGAAAAACTGTTTTTT; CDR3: CSARGGGAEKLFF
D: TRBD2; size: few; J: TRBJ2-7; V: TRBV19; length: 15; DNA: TGTGCCAGTAGTACAATCGGGGGGAACGCGGTCGAGCAGTACTTC; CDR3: CASSTIGGNAVEQYF
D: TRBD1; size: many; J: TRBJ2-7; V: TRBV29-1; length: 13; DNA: TGCAGCGTACGCGGACAGGGACTCTACGAGCAGTACTTC; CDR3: CSVRGQGLYEQYF
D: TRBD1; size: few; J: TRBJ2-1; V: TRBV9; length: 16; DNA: TGTGCCAGCAGCGCGGGACAGGAAGCAATTTACAATGAGCAGTTCTTC; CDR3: CASSAGQEAIYNEQFF
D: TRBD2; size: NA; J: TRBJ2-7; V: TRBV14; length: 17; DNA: TGTGCCAGCAGCCCTCACTCTGAGCGGGGGGGCCGTGAGGAGCAGTACTTC; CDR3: CASSPHSERGGREEQYF
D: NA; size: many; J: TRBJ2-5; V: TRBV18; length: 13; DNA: TGTGCCAGCTCACCACGGACGGAGGAGACCCAGTACTTC; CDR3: CASSPRTEETQYF
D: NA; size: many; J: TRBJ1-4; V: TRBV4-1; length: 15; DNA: TGCGCCAGCAGCCAAGGGGGCCAGGGAGTGGGGAAACTGTTTTTT; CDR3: CASSQGGQGVGKLFF
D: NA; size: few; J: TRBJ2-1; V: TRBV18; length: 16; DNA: TGTGCCAGCTCACCACTAGGCAGGGGGGATAACAATGAGCAGTTCTTC; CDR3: CASSPLGRGDNNEQFF
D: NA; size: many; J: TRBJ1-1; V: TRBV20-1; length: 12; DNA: TGCAGTGCTCCCCCGGTGAACACTGAAGCTTTCTTT; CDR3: CSAPPVNTEAFF
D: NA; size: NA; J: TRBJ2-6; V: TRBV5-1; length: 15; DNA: TGCGCCAGCAGCCAAGGGAGCTCTGGGGCCAACGTCCTGACTTTC; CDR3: CASSQGSSGANVLTF